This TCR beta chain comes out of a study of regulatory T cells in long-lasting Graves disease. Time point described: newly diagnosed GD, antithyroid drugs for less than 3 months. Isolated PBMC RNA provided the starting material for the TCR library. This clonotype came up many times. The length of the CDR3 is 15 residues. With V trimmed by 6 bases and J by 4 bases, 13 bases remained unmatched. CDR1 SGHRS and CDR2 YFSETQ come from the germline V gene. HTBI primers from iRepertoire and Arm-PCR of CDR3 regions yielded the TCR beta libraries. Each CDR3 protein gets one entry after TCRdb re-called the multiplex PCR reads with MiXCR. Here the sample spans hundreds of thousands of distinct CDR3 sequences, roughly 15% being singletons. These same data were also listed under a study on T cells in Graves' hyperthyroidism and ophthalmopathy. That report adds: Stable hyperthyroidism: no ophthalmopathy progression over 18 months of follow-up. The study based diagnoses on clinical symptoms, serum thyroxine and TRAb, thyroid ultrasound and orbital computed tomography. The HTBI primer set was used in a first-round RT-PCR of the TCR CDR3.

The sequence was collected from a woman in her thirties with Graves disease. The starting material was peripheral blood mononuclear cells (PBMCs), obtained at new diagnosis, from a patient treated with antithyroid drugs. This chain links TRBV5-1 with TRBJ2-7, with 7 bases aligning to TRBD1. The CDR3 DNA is TGCGCCAGCAAACTTTCGGGACAGAGGACATACGAGCAGTACTTC. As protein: CASKLSGQRTYEQYF.